This T cell receptor (beta chain) was recorded in a study of blood T cell repertoires in COVID-19. The wider study: Italy, Spain and the United States were the sources of the convalescent and acute COVID-19 samples. PBMCs, B-cell-depleted T cells, or T cells were the source of the cDNA or gDNA that made up the material.

Under the authors' procedure: Amplification with reference gene primers provided the estimates of nucleated cell counts. Here immunoSEQ multiplex PCR was the method, and the copy in TCRdb shows in-frame clones only, minus some. The V and J calls and clone size come from that table; D and trimming were worked out from the DNA. The data contain some 200,000 clones, around 82% of them seen just once; the ten biggest clones take up around 3%. V shed 12 bases and J 2 bases; nucleotides not matched to a gene: 14. The CDR3 sequence is 16 residues long. Germline CDR1 KGHDR, CDR2 SFDVKD. This sequence was found in a woman aged 30 to 39 who had recovered from COVID-19. The gene calls are TRBV24-1 and TRBJ2-3; 9 nucleotides line up with TRBD2. The specimen sequenced was peripheral blood. In DNA form, the CDR3 reads TGTGCCGCTTCTAGCGGGACCTGGGGGTTCACAGATACGCAGTATTTT. Its translation is CAASSGTWGFTDTQYF.